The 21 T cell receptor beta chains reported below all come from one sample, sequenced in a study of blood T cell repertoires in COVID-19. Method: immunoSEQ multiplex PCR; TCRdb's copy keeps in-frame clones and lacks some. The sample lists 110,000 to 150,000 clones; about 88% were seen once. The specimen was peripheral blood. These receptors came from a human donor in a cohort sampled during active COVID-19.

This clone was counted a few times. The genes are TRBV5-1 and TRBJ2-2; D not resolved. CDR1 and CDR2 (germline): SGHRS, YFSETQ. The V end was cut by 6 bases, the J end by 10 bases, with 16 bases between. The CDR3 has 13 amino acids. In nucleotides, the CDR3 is TGCGCCAGCACGGTGTCAAGTAGAGAGGAGCTGTTTTTT. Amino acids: CASTVSSREELFF.

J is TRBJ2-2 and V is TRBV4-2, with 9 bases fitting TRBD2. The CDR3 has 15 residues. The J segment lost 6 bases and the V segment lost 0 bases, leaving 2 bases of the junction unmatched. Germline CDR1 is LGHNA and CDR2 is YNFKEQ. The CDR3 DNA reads TGTGCCAGCAGCCAAGAGGCGGGGGGGGCCGGGGAGCTGTTTTTT. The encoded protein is CASSQEAGGAGELFF.

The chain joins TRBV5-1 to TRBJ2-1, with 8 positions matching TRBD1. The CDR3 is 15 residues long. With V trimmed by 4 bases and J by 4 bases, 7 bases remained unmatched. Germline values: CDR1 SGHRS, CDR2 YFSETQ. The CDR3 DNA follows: TGCGCCAGCAGCCAGGGGACAGGATCATACAATGAGCAGTTCTTC. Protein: CASSQGTGSYNEQFF.

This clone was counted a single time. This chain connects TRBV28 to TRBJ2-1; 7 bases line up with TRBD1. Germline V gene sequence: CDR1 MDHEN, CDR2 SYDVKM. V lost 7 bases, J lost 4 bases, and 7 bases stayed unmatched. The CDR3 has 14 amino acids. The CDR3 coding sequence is TGTGCCAGCACCCCGGGACAGACTTACAATGAGCAGTTCTTC. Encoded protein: CASTPGQTYNEQFF.

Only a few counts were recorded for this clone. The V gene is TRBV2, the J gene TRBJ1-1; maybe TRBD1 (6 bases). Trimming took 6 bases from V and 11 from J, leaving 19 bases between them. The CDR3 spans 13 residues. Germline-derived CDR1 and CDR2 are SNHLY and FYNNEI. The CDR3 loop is CASRDGQHLGAFF. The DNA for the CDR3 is TGTGCCAGCAGGGACGGACAGCATCTTGGCGCTTTCTTT.

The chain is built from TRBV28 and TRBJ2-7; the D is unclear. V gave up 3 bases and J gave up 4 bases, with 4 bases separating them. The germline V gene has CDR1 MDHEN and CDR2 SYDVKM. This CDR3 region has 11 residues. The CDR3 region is CASSFTYEQYF. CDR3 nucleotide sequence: TGTGCCAGCAGTTTCACATACGAGCAGTACTTC.

The CDR3 DNA sequence: TGTGCCAGCAGTTACTCGCAGCGGACAGATACGCAGTATTTT. Translating it yields CASSYSQRTDTQYF. This chain links TRBV6-5 with TRBJ2-3; the D gene is possibly TRBD2 (5 bases). The CDR3 contains 14 residues. CDR1 is MNHEY, CDR2 SVGAGI, per germline. V was cut by 0 bases and J by 3 bases, with 7 bases left in between.

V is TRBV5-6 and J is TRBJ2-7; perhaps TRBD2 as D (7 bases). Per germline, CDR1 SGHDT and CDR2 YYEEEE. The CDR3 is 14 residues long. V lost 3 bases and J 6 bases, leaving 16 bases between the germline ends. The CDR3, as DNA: TGTGCCAGCAGCTACAGGGCCTCGGGAGGCGAGCAGTACTTC. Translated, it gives CASSYRASGGEQYF.

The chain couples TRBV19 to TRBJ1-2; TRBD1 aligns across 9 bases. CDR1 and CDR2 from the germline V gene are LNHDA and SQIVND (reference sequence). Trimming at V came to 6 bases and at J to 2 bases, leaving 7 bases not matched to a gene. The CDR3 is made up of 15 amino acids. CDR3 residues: CASRMTGTGNYGYTF. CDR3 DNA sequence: TGTGCCAGTAGGATGACCGGGACAGGGAACTATGGCTACACCTTC.

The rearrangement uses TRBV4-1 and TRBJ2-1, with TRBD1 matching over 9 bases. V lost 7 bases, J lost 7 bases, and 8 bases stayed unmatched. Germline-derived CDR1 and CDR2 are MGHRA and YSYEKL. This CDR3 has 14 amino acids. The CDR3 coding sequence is TGCGCCAGCAACCGACAGGGGGTGGGAAATGAGCAGTTCTTC. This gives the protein CASNRQGVGNEQFF.

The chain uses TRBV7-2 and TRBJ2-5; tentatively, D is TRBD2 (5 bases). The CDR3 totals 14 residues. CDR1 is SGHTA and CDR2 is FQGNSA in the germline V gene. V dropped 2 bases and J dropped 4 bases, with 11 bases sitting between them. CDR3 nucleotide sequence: TGTGCCAGCAGCTTACGGTTCCGGGGAGAGACCCAGTACTTC. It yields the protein CASSLRFRGETQYF.

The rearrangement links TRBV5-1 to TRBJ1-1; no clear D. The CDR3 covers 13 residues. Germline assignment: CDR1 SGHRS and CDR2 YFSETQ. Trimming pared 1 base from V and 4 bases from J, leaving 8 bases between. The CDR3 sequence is CASSLNPGTEAFF. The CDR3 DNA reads TGCGCCAGCAGCTTGAACCCGGGCACTGAAGCTTTCTTT.

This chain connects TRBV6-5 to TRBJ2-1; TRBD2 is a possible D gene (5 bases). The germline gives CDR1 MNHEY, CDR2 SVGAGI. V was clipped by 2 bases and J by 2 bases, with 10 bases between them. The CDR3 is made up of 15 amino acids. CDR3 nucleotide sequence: TGTGCCAGCAGTTACGGGAGAAGGACCTACAATGAGCAGTTCTTC. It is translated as CASSYGRRTYNEQFF.

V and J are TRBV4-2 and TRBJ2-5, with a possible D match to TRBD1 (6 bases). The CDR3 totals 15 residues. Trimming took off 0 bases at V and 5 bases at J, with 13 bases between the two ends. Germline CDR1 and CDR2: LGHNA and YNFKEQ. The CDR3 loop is CASSQEGASGETQYF. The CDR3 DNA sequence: TGTGCCAGCAGCCAAGAGGGGGCATCGGGCGAGACCCAGTACTTC.

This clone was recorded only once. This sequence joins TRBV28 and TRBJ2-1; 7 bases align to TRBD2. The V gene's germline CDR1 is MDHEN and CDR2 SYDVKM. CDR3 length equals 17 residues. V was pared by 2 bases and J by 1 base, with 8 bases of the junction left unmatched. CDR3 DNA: TGTGCCAGCAGTTTAGCCAGGGCTAGCGGTTCCTACAATGAGCAGTTCTTC. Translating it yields CASSLARASGSYNEQFF.

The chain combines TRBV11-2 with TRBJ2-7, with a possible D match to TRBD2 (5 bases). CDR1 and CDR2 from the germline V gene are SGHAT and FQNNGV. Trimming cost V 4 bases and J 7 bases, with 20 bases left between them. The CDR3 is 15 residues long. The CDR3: CASSSILGLPGEQYF. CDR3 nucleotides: TGTGCCAGCAGCTCAATCCTCGGACTTCCGGGGGAGCAGTACTTC.

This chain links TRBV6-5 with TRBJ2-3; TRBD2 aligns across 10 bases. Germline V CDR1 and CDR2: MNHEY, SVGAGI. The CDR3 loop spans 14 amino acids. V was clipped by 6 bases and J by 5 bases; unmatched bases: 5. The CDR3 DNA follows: TGTGCCAGCAGAACTAGCGGGGCAAAAGATACGCAGTATTTT. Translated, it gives CASRTSGAKDTQYF.

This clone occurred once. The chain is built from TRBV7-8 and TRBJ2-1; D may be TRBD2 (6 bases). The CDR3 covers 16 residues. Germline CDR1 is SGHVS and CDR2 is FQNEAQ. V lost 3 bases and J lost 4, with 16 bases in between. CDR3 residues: CASSFNRDSLYNEQFF. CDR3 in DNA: TGTGCCAGCAGCTTCAACCGGGACTCCTTATACAATGAGCAGTTCTTC.

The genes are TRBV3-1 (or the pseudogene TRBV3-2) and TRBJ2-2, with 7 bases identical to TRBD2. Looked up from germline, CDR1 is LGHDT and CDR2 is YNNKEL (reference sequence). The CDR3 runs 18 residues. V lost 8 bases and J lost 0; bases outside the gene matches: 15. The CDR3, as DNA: TGTGCCAGCGGCACGGGGCATGGCGGGACTACGAACACCGGGGAGCTGTTTTTT. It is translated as CASGTGHGGTTNTGELFF.

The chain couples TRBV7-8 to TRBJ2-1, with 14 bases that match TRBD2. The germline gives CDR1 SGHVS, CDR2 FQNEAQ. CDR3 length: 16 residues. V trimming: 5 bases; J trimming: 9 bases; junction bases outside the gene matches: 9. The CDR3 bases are TGTGCCAGCAGCCCCAGGACTAGCGGGGGGAAGATTGAGCAGTTCTTC. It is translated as CASSPRTSGGKIEQFF.

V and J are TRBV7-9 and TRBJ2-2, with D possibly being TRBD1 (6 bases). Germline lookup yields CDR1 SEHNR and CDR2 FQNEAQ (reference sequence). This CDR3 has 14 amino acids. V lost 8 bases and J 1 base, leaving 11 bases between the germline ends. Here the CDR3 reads CASDTGQNTGELFF. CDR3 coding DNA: TGTGCCAGCGACACGGGACAGAACACCGGGGAGCTGTTTTTT.